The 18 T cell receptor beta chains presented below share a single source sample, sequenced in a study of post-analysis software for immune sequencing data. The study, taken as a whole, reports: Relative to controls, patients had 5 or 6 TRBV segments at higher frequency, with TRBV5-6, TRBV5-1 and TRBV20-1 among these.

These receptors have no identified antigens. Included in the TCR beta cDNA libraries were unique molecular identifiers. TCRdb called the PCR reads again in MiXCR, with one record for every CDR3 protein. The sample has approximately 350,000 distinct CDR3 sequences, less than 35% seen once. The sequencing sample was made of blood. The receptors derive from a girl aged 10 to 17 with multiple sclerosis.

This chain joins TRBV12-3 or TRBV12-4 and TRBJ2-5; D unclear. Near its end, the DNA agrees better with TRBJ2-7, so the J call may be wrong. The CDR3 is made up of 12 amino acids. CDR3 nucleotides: TGTGCCAGCAGTCCCTTTCCTTACGAGCAGTACTTC. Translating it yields CASSPFPYEQYF.

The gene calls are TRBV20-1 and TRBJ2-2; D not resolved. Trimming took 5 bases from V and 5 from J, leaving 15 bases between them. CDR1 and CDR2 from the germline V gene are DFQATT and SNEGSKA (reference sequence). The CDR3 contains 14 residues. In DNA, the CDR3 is TGCAGTGCTTTAGCTACGCGAACAACCGGGGAGCTGTTTTTT. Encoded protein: CSALATRTTGELFF.

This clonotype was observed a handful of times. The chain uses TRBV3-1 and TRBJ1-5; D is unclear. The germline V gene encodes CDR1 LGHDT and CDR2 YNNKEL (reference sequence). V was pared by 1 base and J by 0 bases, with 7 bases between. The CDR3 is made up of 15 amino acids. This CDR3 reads CASSQGHSSNQPQHF. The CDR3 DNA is TGTGCCAGCAGCCAAGGGCACAGTAGCAATCAGCCCCAGCATTTT.

The DNA of the CDR3 is TGTGCCAGCAGCTTATTGGACAGAAGCACAGATACGCAGTATTTT. It specifies CASSLLDRSTDTQYF. This chain connects TRBV7-2 to TRBJ2-3, with D possibly being TRBD1 (6 bases). Trimming left V 2 bases short and J 0 bases short, with 9 bases between. Germline V gives CDR1 SGHTA, CDR2 FQGNSA. The CDR3 sequence is 15 residues long.

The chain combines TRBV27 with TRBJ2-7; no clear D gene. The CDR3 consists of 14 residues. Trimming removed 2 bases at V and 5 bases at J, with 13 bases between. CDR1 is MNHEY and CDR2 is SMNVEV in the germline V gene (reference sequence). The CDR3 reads CASSLMYNLDEQYF. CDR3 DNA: TGTGCCAGCAGTTTAATGTACAACTTAGACGAGCAGTACTTC.

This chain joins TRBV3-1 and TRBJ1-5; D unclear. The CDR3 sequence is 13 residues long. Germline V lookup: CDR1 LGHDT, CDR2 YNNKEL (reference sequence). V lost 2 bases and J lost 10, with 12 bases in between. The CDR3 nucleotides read TGTGCCAGCAGCCAACTCCAGAGGCAACCCCAGCATTTT. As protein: CASSQLQRQPQHF.

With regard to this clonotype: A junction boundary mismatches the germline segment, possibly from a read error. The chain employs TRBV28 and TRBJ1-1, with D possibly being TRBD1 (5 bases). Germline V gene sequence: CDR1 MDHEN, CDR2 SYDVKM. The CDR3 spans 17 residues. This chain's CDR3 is CAGSLSQYTLSRAEAFF. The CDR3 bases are TGTGCCGGCAGTTTATCCCAATATACCCTCTCCAGGGCTGAAGCTTTCTTT.

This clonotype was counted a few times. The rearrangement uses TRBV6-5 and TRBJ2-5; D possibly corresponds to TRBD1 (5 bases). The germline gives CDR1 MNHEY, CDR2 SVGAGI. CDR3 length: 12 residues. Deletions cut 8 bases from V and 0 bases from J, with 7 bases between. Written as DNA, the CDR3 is TGTGCCAGCCAGGGAAACCAAGAGACCCAGTACTTC. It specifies CASQGNQETQYF.

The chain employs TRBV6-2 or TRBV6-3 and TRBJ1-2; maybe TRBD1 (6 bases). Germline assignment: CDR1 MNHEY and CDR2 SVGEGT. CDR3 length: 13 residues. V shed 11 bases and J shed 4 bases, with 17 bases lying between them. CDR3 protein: CAGTYGGGYGYTF. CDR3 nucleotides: TGTGCCGGCACATACGGAGGGGGCTATGGCTACACCTTC.

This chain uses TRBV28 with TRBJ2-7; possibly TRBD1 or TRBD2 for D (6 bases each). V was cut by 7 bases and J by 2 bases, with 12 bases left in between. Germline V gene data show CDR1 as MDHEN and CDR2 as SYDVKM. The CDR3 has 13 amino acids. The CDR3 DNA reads TGTGCCAGCACCTTAGGGGGGACCTACGAGCAGTACTTC. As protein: CASTLGGTYEQYF.

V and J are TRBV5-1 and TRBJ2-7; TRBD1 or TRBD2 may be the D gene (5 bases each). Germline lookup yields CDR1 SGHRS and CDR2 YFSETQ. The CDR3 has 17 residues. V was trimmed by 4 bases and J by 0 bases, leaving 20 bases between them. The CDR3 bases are TGCGCCAGCAGCCCGGGGACCGGGGCCCCTAACTCCTACGAGCAGTACTTC. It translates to CASSPGTGAPNSYEQYF.

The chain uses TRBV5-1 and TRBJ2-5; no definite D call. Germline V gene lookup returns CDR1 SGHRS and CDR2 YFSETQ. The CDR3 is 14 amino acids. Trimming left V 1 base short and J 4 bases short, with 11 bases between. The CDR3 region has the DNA TGCGCCAGCAGCTTGAAACTTTATCTAGAGACCCAGTACTTC. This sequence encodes CASSLKLYLETQYF.

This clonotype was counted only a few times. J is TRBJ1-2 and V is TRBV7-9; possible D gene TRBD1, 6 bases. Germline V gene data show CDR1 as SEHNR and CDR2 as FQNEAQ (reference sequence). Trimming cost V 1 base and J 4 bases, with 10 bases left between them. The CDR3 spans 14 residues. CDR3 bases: TGTGCCAGCAGCTTAGAGGGGGATCGCTATGGCTACACCTTC. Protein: CASSLEGDRYGYTF.

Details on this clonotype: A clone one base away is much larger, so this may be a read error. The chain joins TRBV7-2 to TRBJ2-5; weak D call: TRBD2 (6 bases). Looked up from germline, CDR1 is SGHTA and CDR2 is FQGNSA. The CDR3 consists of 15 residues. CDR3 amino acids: CASSLTRDSQETRYF. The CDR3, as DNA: TGTGCCAGCAGCTTAACGCGGGACTCCCAAGAGACCCGGTACTTC.

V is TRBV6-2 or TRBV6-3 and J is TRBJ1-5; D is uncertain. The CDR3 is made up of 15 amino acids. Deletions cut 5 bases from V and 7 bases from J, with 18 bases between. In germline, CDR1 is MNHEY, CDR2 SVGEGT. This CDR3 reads CASSIRDAFRQPQHF. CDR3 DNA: TGTGCCAGCAGTATTAGGGATGCCTTTAGACAGCCCCAGCATTTT.

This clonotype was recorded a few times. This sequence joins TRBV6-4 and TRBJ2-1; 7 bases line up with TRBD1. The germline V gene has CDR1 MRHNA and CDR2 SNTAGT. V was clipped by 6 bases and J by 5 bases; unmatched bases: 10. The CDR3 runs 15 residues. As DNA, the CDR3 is TGTGCCAGCAGCAAAGAGACAGGGTCCAACAATGAGCAGTTCTTC. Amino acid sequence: CASSKETGSNNEQFF.

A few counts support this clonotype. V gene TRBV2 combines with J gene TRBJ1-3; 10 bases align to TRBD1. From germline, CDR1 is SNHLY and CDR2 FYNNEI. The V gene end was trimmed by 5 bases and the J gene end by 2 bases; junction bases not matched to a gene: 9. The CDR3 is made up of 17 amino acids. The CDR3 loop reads CASSSMTGGFTGNTIYF. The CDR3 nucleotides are TGTGCCAGCAGTTCGATGACAGGGGGCTTTACTGGAAACACCATATATTTT.

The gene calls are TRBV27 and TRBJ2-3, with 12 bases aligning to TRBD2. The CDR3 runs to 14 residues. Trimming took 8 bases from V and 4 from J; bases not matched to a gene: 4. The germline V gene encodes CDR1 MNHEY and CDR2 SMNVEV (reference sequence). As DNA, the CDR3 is TGTGCCAGCCGCCCTAGCGGGGGGGCAGATACGCAGTATTTT. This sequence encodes CASRPSGGADTQYF.